These T cell receptor beta chains were read from a single sample in a study of PD-L1 blockade in urothelial cancer. Profiled with immunoSEQ multiplex PCR; TCRdb holds only in-frame clones, not every one. The sample yields 120,000 or so clones, more than 70% seen once. The specimen comprised PBMCs, sampled around atezolizumab (anti-PD-L1) treatment. The receptors come from a man in his fifties with urothelial cancer. Both conserved end residues are trimmed from each CDR3. Fields, in order: V gene, D gene, clone size, CDR3 protein. D genes are given only for firm matches. Clone size is shown for a subset of rows, as once, few, many or a class of expanded clone.

TRBV4-1	TRBD2	once	ASSQGPDGGLAVTDTQY
TRBV30	TRBD2	.	AWSRLAGGGGGELF
TRBV6-1	.	.	ASSRSSPSYEQY
TRBV5-1	TRBD1	.	ASSSTGTGMEGYT
TRBV11-2	.	.	ASSLGGITEAF
TRBV7-2	.	.	ASSPVGQWGPLH
TRBV15	.	.	ATSRDRGSSTEAF
TRBV14	.	few	ASSQDSGLYTDTQY
TRBV19	.	.	ASSRDGNQPQH
TRBV20-1	.	.	SAREVETQY
TRBV30	.	.	AWSISGFGEAF
TRBV19	.	.	ASSPWGVAGMNTQY
TRBV28	TRBD1	.	ASSSRQGALYEQY
TRBV11-2	TRBD2	.	ASSLLGGSSGGGELF
TRBV7-3	TRBD1	few	ASSSPPGGTQY
TRBV18	TRBD1	.	ASSPRDRGVSNQPQH
TRBV5-1	.	once	ASSSQALASHGEQF
TRBV28	TRBD2	.	ASRDSTSGGSYNEQF
TRBV7-2	.	.	ASSLQLPPGNEQF
TRBV5-1	TRBD2	once	ASSAGETHWGTDTQY
TRBV11-1	TRBD2	.	ASSFDPGGREQY
TRBV7-9	.	few	ASSLRVNNEKLF
TRBV2	.	few	ASGPSGVVAEAF
TRBV6-1	.	.	ASSDRYPSGNTIY
TRBV18	TRBD1	.	ASSPDRDRGSYEQY
TRBV7-2	TRBD2	.	ASRLRTSGSNEQF
TRBV11-3	.	.	ASSFRGSNEQF
TRBV7-3	TRBD1	.	ASSGDRGHYGYT
TRBV5-4	TRBD1	.	ASSPLRTGKYTEAF
TRBV19	TRBD1	.	ASSPISGQESGRGYT
TRBV19	TRBD2	.	ASSLLASGSDEQF
TRBV19	.	once	ASRLTREGKLF
TRBV11-2	.	.	ASSLDGGKNTGELF
TRBV6-5	.	.	ASRKHRDYGYT
TRBV30	.	.	AWSVQSEQY
TRBV11-2	TRBD2	once	ASSLTSGGSTDTQY
TRBV7-2	TRBD1	.	ASSTLGTGKGEQF
TRBV27	.	.	ASSQTNTGELF
TRBV14	TRBD1	.	ASSRGQGVGYT
TRBV28	.	.	ASSGRGGNQPQH
TRBV7-9	TRBD2	.	ASSPRLAGVYEQY
TRBV10-1	TRBD2	.	ASSEAGRAWGEQF
TRBV19	TRBD1	.	ASTRTGEETQY
TRBV10-3	TRBD2	.	AISEPLGLTYNEQF
TRBV30	.	.	AWSVSPLYNTQY